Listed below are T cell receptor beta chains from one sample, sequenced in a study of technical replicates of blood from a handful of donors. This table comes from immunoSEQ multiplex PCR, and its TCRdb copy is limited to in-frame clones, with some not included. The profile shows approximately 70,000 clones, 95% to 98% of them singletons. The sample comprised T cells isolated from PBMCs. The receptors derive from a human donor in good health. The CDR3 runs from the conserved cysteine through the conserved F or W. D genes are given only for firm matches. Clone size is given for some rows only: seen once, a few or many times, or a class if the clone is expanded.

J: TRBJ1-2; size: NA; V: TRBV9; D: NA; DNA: TGTGCCAGCAGCGTCGATGACTCAAACTATGGCTACACCTTC; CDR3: CASSVDDSNYGYTF
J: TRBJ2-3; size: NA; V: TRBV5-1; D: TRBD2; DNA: TGCGCCAGCAAAGCACTAGCGGGAGAAGGCACAGATACGCAGTATTTT; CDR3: CASKALAGEGTDTQYF
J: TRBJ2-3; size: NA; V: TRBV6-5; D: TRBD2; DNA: TGTGCCAGCAGTTACGGGGGGGAGGCTACGCAGTATTTT; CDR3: CASSYGGEATQYF
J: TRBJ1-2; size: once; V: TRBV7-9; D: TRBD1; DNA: TGTGCCAGCAGCTTAGTCTGGGACAGAAAAAACGACTATGGCTACACCTTC; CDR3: CASSLVWDRKNDYGYTF
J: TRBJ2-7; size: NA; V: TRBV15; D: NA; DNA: TGTGCCACCAGCAGAGAGGAAGGCGGAGTCGGCTACGAGCAGTACTTC; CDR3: CATSREEGGVGYEQYF
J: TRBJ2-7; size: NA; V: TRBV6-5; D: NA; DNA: TGTGCCAGCAGTACCCGGTCGTACGAGCAGTACTTC; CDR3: CASSTRSYEQYF
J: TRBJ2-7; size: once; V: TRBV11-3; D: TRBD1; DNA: TGTGCCAGCAGTTACCCGGACAGGGGGAAGAACGAGCAGTACTTC; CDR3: CASSYPDRGKNEQYF
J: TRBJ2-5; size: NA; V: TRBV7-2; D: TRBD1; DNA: TGTGCCAGCAGCTCCCGGACAGGGCGAGGAGAGACCCAGTACTTC; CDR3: CASSSRTGRGETQYF
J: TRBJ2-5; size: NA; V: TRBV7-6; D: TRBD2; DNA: TGTGCCAGCAGCTTAGCGCTCGGTACTAGCGGGAGCGGGGAGACCCAGTACTTC; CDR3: CASSLALGTSGSGETQYF
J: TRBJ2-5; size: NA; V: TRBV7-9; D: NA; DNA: TGTGCCTCCAATGAGGGGGGGTACCAAGAGACCCAGTACTTC; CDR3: CASNEGGYQETQYF
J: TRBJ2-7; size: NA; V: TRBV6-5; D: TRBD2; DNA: TGTGCCAGCAGCTATAGCGGGAGGGCCGGATACGAGCAGTACTTC; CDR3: CASSYSGRAGYEQYF
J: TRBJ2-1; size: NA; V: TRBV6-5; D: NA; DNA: TGTGCCAGCAGCCCGGGACTTGCTTATCATGAGCAGTTCTTC; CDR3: CASSPGLAYHEQFF
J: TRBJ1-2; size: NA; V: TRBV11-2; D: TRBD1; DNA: TGTGCCAGCAGCTTAGGGGCAGGGGGTGTATTTGACTATGGCTACACCTTC; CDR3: CASSLGAGGVFDYGYTF
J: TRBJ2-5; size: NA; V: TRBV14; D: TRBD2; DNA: TGTGCCAGCAGCCAAGTCGCGGGAGGCGGGGAGACCCAGTACTTC; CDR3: CASSQVAGGGETQYF
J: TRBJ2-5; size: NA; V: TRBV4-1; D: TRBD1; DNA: TGCGCCAGCAGCCAAGGGGACAGGGACCAAGAGACCCAGTACTTC; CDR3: CASSQGDRDQETQYF
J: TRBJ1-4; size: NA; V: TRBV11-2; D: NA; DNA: TGTGCCAGCACCCTCAGAGGTTTTAATGAAAAACTGTTTTTT; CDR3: CASTLRGFNEKLFF
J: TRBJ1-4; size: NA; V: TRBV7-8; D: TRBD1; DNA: TGTGCCAGCAGCTTAAAGGACAGGGGATTTGGTGAAAAACTGTTTTTT; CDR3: CASSLKDRGFGEKLFF
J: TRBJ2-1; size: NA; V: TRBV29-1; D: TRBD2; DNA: TGCAGCGTTGCCTGGGGGAATAGCGGGAGTATTGATGAGCAGTTCTTC; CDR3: CSVAWGNSGSIDEQFF
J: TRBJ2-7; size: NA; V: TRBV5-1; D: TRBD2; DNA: TGCGCCAGCAGCTTGGTTGGGACTAGCTCCTACGAGCAGTACTTC; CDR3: CASSLVGTSSYEQYF
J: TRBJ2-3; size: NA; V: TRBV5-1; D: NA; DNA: TGCGCCAGCAGCCAGGCCGGAGACAGCACCACAGATACGCAGTATTTT; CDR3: CASSQAGDSTTDTQYF
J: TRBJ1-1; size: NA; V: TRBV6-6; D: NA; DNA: TGTGCCAGCAGTTACGGCAGACAGGCGGGTGAAGCTTTCTTT; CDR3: CASSYGRQAGEAFF
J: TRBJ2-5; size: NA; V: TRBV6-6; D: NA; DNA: TGTGCCAGCACCCAGCCAGGTTACGGGACCCAGTACTTC; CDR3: CASTQPGYGTQYF
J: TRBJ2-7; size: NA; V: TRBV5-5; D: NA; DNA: TGTGCCAGCTCAACTAAACGGCAGGGCTTCGGCGAGCAGTACTTC; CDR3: CASSTKRQGFGEQYF
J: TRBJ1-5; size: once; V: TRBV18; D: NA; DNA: TGTGCCAGCTCACCCAATAGCAATCAGCCCCAGCATTTT; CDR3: CASSPNSNQPQHF
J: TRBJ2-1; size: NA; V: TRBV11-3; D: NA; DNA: TGTGCCAGCAGCTTCCAGGGGGGTGAGCAGTTCTTC; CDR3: CASSFQGGEQFF
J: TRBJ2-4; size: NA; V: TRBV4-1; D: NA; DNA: TGCGCCAGCAGCCAAGAGGCACTAGCTTCCAAAAACATTCAGTACTTC; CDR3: CASSQEALASKNIQYF
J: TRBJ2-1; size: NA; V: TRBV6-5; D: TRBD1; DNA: TGTGCCAGCGGTACAGGGGCGCGGAATGAGCAGTTCTTC; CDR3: CASGTGARNEQFF
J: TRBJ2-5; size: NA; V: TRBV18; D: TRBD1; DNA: TGTGCCAGCTCCCGCCCCGGGACAGGGGAGGAGACCCAGTACTTC; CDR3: CASSRPGTGEETQYF
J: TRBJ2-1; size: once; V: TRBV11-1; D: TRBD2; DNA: TGTGCCAGCAGCGCTCCGAGCGGGAGGTTCTTATACAATGAGCAGTTCTTC; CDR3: CASSAPSGRFLYNEQFF
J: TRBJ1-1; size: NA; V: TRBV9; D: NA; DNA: TGTGCCAGCAGCCCTCAAATTACGGACACTGAAGCTTTCTTT; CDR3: CASSPQITDTEAFF
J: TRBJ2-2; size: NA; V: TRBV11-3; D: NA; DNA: TGTGCCAGCAGTAGGGGACAATTGGAGCTGTTTTTT; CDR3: CASSRGQLELFF
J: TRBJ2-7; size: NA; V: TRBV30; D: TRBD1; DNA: TGTGCCTGGAGTGACGGGACAGTCTACTACGAGCAGTACTTC; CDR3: CAWSDGTVYYEQYF
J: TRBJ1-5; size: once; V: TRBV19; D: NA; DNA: TGTGCCAGTAGTTCCATTGGGGGGGGCCTTGAGCCCCAGCATTTT; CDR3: CASSSIGGGLEPQHF
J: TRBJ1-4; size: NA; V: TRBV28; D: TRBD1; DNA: TGTGCCAGCAGTTTGGAAAGGACAGGGCCCACTAATGAAAAACTGTTTTTT; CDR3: CASSLERTGPTNEKLFF
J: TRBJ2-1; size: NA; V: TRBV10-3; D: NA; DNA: TGTGCCATCAGTGATCCGAGCGGACGAAGCTCCTACAATGAGCAGTTCTTC; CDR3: CAISDPSGRSSYNEQFF
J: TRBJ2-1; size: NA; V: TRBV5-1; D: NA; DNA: TGCGCCAGCACCTTGACGGCAGGGGAAATCAATGAGCAGTTCTTC; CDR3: CASTLTAGEINEQFF
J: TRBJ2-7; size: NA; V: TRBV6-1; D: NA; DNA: TGTGCCAGCAGTGCCCGAACACCCTACGAGCAGTACTTC; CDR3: CASSARTPYEQYF
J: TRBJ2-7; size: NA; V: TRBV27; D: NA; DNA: TGTGCCAGCAGTTTGGGGGGAACTTACGAGCAGTACTTC; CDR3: CASSLGGTYEQYF
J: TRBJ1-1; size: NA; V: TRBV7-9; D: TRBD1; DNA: TGTGCCAGCAGCTTACAGGGACAGTTAAACACTGAAGCTTTCTTT; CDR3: CASSLQGQLNTEAFF
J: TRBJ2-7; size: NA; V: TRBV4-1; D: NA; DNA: TGCGCCAGCAGCCAAGATTCCTTCTCTAGCGAACTAACCTATGAGCAGTACTTC; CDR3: CASSQDSFSSELTYEQYF
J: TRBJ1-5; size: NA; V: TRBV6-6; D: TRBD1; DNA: TGTGCCACCCGCCACAGGGGGGATCGTCAGCCCCAGCATTTT; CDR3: CATRHRGDRQPQHF
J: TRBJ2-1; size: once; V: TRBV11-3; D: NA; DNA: TGTGCCAGCAGCTCCAAAGCGGGCAGCTCCTACAATGAGCAGTTCTTC; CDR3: CASSSKAGSSYNEQFF
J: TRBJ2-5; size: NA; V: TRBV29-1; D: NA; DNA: TGCAGCGTTTCCGACAGCCAAGAGACCCAGTACTTC; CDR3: CSVSDSQETQYF